This T cell receptor (beta chain) comes out of a study of T cells after yellow fever vaccination. About the research overall: SMART-Seq v4 Ultra Low Input served to prepare low-cell-number fractions. General study findings and limits: Post-booster reappearance was seen for most primary-vaccination clones (around 97% CD4, 88% CD8).

The germline V gene encodes CDR1 LGHDT and CDR2 YNNKEL (reference sequence). The CDR3 runs to 10 residues. V shed 3 bases and J shed 10 bases, with 7 bases lying between them. TCRdb independently ran MiXCR on the 5' RACE reads; one entry per CDR3 protein. The sample has about 300,000 distinct CDR3 sequences, 6.8% seen once. Concerning this clonotype: Antigen unknown.

V gene TRBV3-1 combines with J gene TRBJ2-7; D is ambiguous. The input for sequencing was PBMCs, taken approximately 47 days after the first yellow fever vaccination. The TCR comes from a man in his late teens or twenties who received the YFV17D yellow fever vaccine. CDR3 DNA: TGTGCCAGCAGCCATAGGCCCCAGTACGTC. This sequence encodes CASSHRPQYV.